The clone carrying this T cell receptor (beta chain) was seen repeatedly, ten times or more. RNA transcripts yielded amplified TCR beta CDR3 regions. HTBI primers primed a first-round RT-PCR, and a second-round multiplex PCR followed. TCRdb called the multiplex PCR reads again in MiXCR, with one record for every CDR3 protein. The repertoire holds about 740,000 distinct CDR3 sequences, with 40% as singletons. Each donor who had ophthalmopathy showed moderate-to-severe activity, a CAS of ≥3, a NOSPECS of ≥4, and a duration under 3 months. Diagnoses were established from clinical symptoms, serum thyroxine, TRAb, thyroid ultrasound and orbital computed tomography. PBMCs originated in about 10 ml of fresh peripheral blood. This specimen comes from a study of Graves' ophthalmopathy and Graves' hyperthyroidism. Per the germline V gene, CDR1 is SQVTM and CDR2 is ANQGSEA. With 0 bases removed from V and 3 bases from J, the gap between germline ends came to 9 bases. This CDR3 contains 13 residues.

The chain is built from TRBV29-1 and TRBJ2-7; D gene uncertain. This receptor was obtained from an adult man with Graves' ophthalmopathy. Sequencing was done on a sample of peripheral blood. This chain's CDR3 is CSVEDPRSYEQYF. DNA of the CDR3: TGCAGCGTTGAAGATCCCAGGAGCTACGAGCAGTACTTC.